Following are 12 T cell receptor beta chains from one sample sequenced in a study of blood T cells in healthy people across ages. Combining a sample-barcoded 5' primer with a J-beta primer mix, a second PCR ran for roughly 6 to 11 cycles. TCRdb reprocessed the 5' RACE reads via MiXCR and lists one record per CDR3 protein. The table shows about 580,000 distinct CDR3 sequences, with less than 60% occurring only once. Sequencing was carried out using blood. The receptor set was obtained from an older man in good health.

The V gene is TRBV3-1, the J gene TRBJ2-2, with unresolved D. The ends were cut back, 4 bases at V and 5 bases at J, with 20 bases in the middle. Looked up from germline, CDR1 is LGHDT and CDR2 is YNNKEL (reference sequence). The CDR3 length is 17 residues. The CDR3 region is CASSRLFAGLNTGELFF. In DNA, the CDR3 is TGTGCCAGCAGCCGCCTTTTCGCAGGATTGAATACCGGGGAGCTGTTTTTT.

The CDR3, as DNA: TGTGCCAGCAGTTTATCCCGGACTAGCGGGAGTAGGTCCTACGAGCAGTTCTTC. This encodes CASSLSRTSGSRSYEQFF. The chain couples TRBV28 to TRBJ2-1; TRBD2 matches 13 bases. The junction had 13 bases not matched to a gene; V was cut back by 1 base and J by 10 bases. Germline loops: CDR1 MDHEN, CDR2 SYDVKM. CDR3 length equals 18 residues.

This clonotype has ten or more counts. V gene TRBV20-1 combines with J gene TRBJ1-2; D is possibly TRBD1 (5 bases). Germline V gene data show CDR1 as DFQATT and CDR2 as SNEGSKA (reference sequence). The CDR3 runs to 12 residues. Trimming shortened V by 3 bases and J by 8 bases, and 13 bases separated the two germline ends. The CDR3 loop is CSARWGGGGYTF. The CDR3 region has the DNA TGCAGTGCTAGGTGGGGGGGAGGCGGCTACACCTTC.

The chain recombines TRBV7-2 with TRBJ2-3, with 8 positions matching TRBD2. The CDR3 consists of 14 residues. Germline lookup yields CDR1 SGHTA and CDR2 FQGNSA. Trimming took 2 bases from V and 7 from J; bases not matched to a gene: 5. The CDR3 here is CASSLPGGPNTQYF. The CDR3, as DNA: TGTGCCAGCAGCTTACCGGGGGGGCCAAATACGCAGTATTTT.

The chain uses TRBV7-2 and TRBJ2-5; 9 positions agree with TRBD1. V trimming: 1 base; J trimming: 11 bases; junction bases outside the gene matches: 5. The CDR3 loop spans 13 amino acids. Germline lookup yields CDR1 SGHTA and CDR2 FQGNSA. In DNA, the CDR3 is TGTGCCAGCAGCTTAGGACAGGGGGTTCGGCAGTACTTC. Amino acids: CASSLGQGVRQYF.

On this clonotype itself: The junction and the germline gene differ at one end; a read error may be behind it. The CDR3 protein is CASSSPVAGEQDTQYF. For the CDR3, the DNA is TGTGCCAGCTCATCACCGGTTGCGGGAGAGCAAGATACGCAGTATTTT. The chain joins TRBV18 to TRBJ2-3, with TRBD2 matching 7 bases. The CDR3 covers 16 residues. The germline CDR1 and CDR2 sequences are KGHSH and LQKENI. Together with reference TRBV18 and TRBJ2-3, the CDR3 gives the full variable domain: NAGVMQNPRHLVRRRGQEARLRCSPMKGHSHVYWYRQLPEEGLKFMVYLQKENIIDESGMPKERFSAEFPKEGPSILRIQQVVRGDSAAYFCASSSPVAGEQDTQYFGPGTRLTVL.

In the case of this clonotype: This sequence may be a read error, since a much larger clone differs from it by one base. The V and J genes are TRBV5-1 and TRBJ2-5, with 8 bases lining up with TRBD1. The CDR3 runs to 15 residues. Per germline, CDR1 SGHRS and CDR2 YFSETQ. The CDR3 DNA follows: TGCGCCAGCAGCTTGGGACAGGGGCTCTCTGAGACCCGGTACTTC. This codes for CASSLGQGLSETRYF.

Details on this clonotype: A much bigger clone sits one base away, suggesting this may be a read error. In DNA form, the CDR3 reads TGTGCCAGCAGTGAAGGGCTAGCCTTAAACACTCAGTACTTC. Translation: CASSEGLALNTQYF. The chain has TRBV2 and TRBJ2-4; tentative D call: TRBD2 (5 bases). The germline CDR1 and CDR2 sequences are SNHLY and FYNNEI. CDR3 length equals 14 residues.

This clonotype has only a few counts. The V call is TRBV20-1, the J call TRBJ2-1; TRBD2 aligns across 8 bases. The V gene's germline CDR1 is DFQATT and CDR2 SNEGSKA (reference sequence). V trimming: 3 bases; J trimming: 9 bases; junction bases outside the gene matches: 1. CDR3 length: 11 amino acids. The CDR3 region is CSASREGEQFF. For the CDR3, the DNA is TGCAGTGCTAGCCGGGAGGGTGAGCAGTTCTTC.

The V gene is TRBV6-5, the J gene TRBJ2-1, with D maybe TRBD2 (6 bases). The CDR3 is 13 amino acids. The germline V gene has CDR1 MNHEY and CDR2 SVGAGI. The V and J ends lost 5 bases and 4 bases respectively, with 9 bases between them. The CDR3 coding sequence is TGTGCCAGCAGTAACGGGGGTTACAATGAGCAGTTCTTC. Translation: CASSNGGYNEQFF.

This clonotype was detected a few times. The V and J genes are TRBV7-2 and TRBJ1-3; weak D call: TRBD1 (5 bases). CDR1 is SGHTA, CDR2 FQGNSA, per germline. The CDR3 contains 16 residues. Trimming took 5 bases from V and 4 from J, leaving 18 bases between them. The CDR3: CASSLDTEVYGNTIYF. For the CDR3, the DNA is TGTGCCAGCAGCCTGGACACCGAAGTATACGGAAACACCATATATTTT.

This clonotype came up once. This rearrangement joins TRBV5-1 to TRBJ2-5; D not certain. Germline-derived CDR1 and CDR2 are SGHRS and YFSETQ. The CDR3 consists of 15 residues. V was clipped by 0 bases and J by 3 bases, with 12 bases between them. CDR3 loop: CASSLDPSNKETQYF. As DNA, the CDR3 is TGCGCCAGCAGCTTGGACCCAAGCAATAAAGAGACCCAGTACTTC.